The clone carrying this T cell receptor (beta chain) was counted a single time. Germline CDR1 is SGHRS and CDR2 is YFSETQ. V lost 4 bases and J lost 4; bases outside the gene matches: 4. The CDR3 loop spans 15 amino acids. The data belong to a study of blood T cell repertoires in COVID-19. TCRdb keeps only in-frame clones here, not all; method: immunoSEQ multiplex PCR. The data contain about 97,000 clones, around nine tenths of them singletons. V and J are TRBV5-1 and TRBJ2-1; TRBD2 aligns across 11 bases. This sequence originates from a human donor in a cohort sampled during active COVID-19. The sample consisted of peripheral blood. CDR3 nucleotide sequence: TGCGCCAGCAGCACCGGGACTAGCGGATACAATGAGCAGTTCTTC. This codes for CASSTGTSGYNEQFF.